This entry lists 3 T cell receptor beta chains sequenced from one sample in a study of tumor and adjacent non-tumor tissue in lung cancer. A modified ARM-PCR protocol with three rounds of nested PCR amplified TCRbeta. One entry per CDR3 protein, called by TCRdb with MiXCR from the multiplex PCR reads. The sample consists of about 76,000 distinct CDR3 sequences, 80% to 90% of them appearing once. The template was RNA from unsorted bulk tissue. More than 3 cm separated this lung sample from the edge of the tumor. Material for sequencing was distant non-tumor lung tissue. Receptors originate from a man aged 55 to 69 with non-small cell lung cancer.

As to this clonotype: At one end, the junction sequence differs from germline, possibly due to a read error. CDR3 DNA: TGTGCCAACAACTTGGCCCCCTACGAGCAGTACTTT. Its protein product is CANNLAPYEQYF. The chain has TRBV5-4 and TRBJ2-7; D is undetermined. The germline CDR1 and CDR2 sequences are SGHNT and YYREEE (reference sequence). The CDR3 is 12 amino acids.

A note on this clonotype: It may be a read error: a sequence one base away is much more abundant. The rearrangement links TRBV5-4 to TRBJ2-3; D remains unclear. There are 14 residues in the CDR3. The germline V gene has CDR1 SGHNT and CDR2 YYREEE (reference sequence). CDR3 amino acids: CARSLNPGTDTQYF. Here the CDR3 DNA reads TGTGCCAGGAGCTTAAACCCGGGCACAGATACGCAGTATTTT.

Comment on this clonotype: An end of the junction does not agree with germline; a read error may underlie this. The chain recombines TRBV6-4 with TRBJ2-3; 10 nucleotides align to TRBD1. CDR1 and CDR2 from the germline V gene are MRHNA and SNTAGT. The CDR3 is made up of 15 amino acids. The CDR3 loop reads CAGSDGTGVTDTQYF. CDR3 bases: TGTGCCGGCAGTGACGGGACAGGGGTCACGGATACGCAGTATTTT.